This T cell receptor (beta chain) was documented in a study of T-cell memory formation after mild COVID-19. As for the study in general: Largely, the TCR clusters proved donor specific. Notes on the study in general: In second-wave clones peaking day 37, SARS-CoV-2 specificity remained unconfirmed. Pre-infection memory contained some responding clones, which suggested that cross-reactive memory had joined.

Using its own MiXCR run on the 5' RACE reads, TCRdb lists one record per CDR3 protein. The sample lists some 600,000 distinct CDR3 sequences; 15% to 20% were seen once. V was pared by 3 bases and J by 0 bases, with 10 bases of the junction left unmatched. This CDR3 has 16 residues. Germline CDR1 and CDR2: DFQATT and SNEGSKA (reference sequence). Notes on this clonotype: The antigen is unknown.

This receptor was identified in an adult woman who had mild COVID-19 (a few samples of this study predate the infection). Cell type and time point are not known. Sequenced input: PBMCs or a T cell subset sorted from them (not recorded which). This chain links TRBV20-1 with TRBJ2-7; 8 bases are shared with TRBD2. This CDR3 is CSASTGERGHSYEQYF. CDR3 nucleotide sequence: TGCAGTGCTAGTACTGGTGAGCGGGGGCACTCCTACGAGCAGTACTTC.